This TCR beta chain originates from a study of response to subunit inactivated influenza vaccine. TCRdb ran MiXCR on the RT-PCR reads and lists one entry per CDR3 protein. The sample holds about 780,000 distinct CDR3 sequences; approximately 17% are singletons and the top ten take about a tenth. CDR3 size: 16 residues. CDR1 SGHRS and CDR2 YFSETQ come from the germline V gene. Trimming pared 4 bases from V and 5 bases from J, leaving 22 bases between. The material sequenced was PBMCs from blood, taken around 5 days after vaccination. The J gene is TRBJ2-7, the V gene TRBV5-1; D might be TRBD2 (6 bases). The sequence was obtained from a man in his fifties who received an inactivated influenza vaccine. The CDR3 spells CASSPTTGTPNHEQYF. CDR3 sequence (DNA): TGCGCCAGCAGCCCCACGACCGGGACTCCGAACCACGAGCAGTACTTC.